This TCR beta chain came from a study of human T cells and chemical hapten exposure. Whole-study findings and limits: DPC sensitization produced no change in TCRs with frequency above 1 in 1000.

The study used a library that attached unique molecular identifiers to individual cDNA molecules. In the original workflow: Sample TCR counts, which ranged from roughly 23,224 to 750,000, had a median of roughly 100,000. Via MiXCR, TCRdb re-called the RACE reads, giving one row per CDR3 protein. The V and J calls were determined by TCRdb, not by the authors. Of roughly 120,000 distinct CDR3 sequences in the sample, approximately 10% are singletons; the top ten hold roughly 1.8%. This clonotype has only a few counts. Its antigen is undetermined. Time point specified: healthy volunteer bleed at 2 weeks. Someone pulled total RNA out of unfractionated whole blood. V lost 3 bases and J lost 2; bases outside the gene matches: 5. The CDR3 consists of 16 residues. Germline values: CDR1 SGHTA, CDR2 FQGNSA.

The sequenced sample was whole blood. The receptor's source is a male donor in good health. Some clones in this sample may be carry-over from other donors' samples. The V call is TRBV7-2, the J call TRBJ1-1; TRBD1 matches 11 bases. CDR3 in DNA: TGTGCCAGCAGCTTTCCCGGGACAGGGGGTAACACTGAAGCTTTCTTT. It is translated as CASSFPGTGGNTEAFF.